The 24 T cell receptor beta chains below all came from one sample that was sequenced in a study of blood T cell repertoires in COVID-19. Assay: immunoSEQ multiplex PCR; the TCRdb copy retains only in-frame clones and omits some. Here the sample spans roughly 70,000 clones, roughly 80% being singletons. Specimen: peripheral blood. The receptors come from a man between 70 and 80 years old who had recovered from COVID-19.

CDR3 nucleotides: TGTGCCAGCCGACCGGGACAGAACTCCTACGAGCAGTACTTC. Its protein product is CASRPGQNSYEQYF. This rearrangement joins TRBV6-6 to TRBJ2-7, with 7 bases lining up with TRBD1. CDR3 length equals 14 residues. The J segment lost 0 bases and the V segment lost 8 bases, leaving 7 bases of the junction unmatched. Germline loops: CDR1 MNHNY, CDR2 SVGAGI (reference sequence).

The genes are TRBV11-2 and TRBJ2-1, with 8 bases matching TRBD1. Germline V gene lookup returns CDR1 SGHAT and CDR2 FQNNGV. This CDR3 contains 14 residues. V lost 2 bases, J lost 8 bases, and 5 bases stayed unmatched. Here the CDR3 DNA reads TGTGCCAGCAGCTTACTGGACAGGGTCCATGAGCAGTTCTTC. It translates to CASSLLDRVHEQFF.

The chain uses TRBV3-1 (or the pseudogene TRBV3-2) and TRBJ2-7; 7 nucleotides align to TRBD1. V was clipped by 3 bases and J by 4 bases; unmatched bases: 9. The CDR3 extends over 15 amino acids. The germline V gene has CDR1 LGHDT and CDR2 YNNKEL (reference sequence). CDR3 nucleotide sequence: TGTGCCAGCAGCCAGGGTGACAGGGTGGTGTACGAGCAGTACTTC. Translation gives CASSQGDRVVYEQYF.

The rearrangement uses TRBV6-6 and TRBJ1-3; TRBD1 might be the D (6 bases). The CDR3 has 15 residues. Trimming shortened V by 7 bases and J by 0 bases, and 13 bases separated the two germline ends. Germline V gene sequence: CDR1 MNHNY, CDR2 SVGAGI (reference sequence). In DNA form, the CDR3 reads TGTGCCAGCACCCCAGGGGTAAACTCTGGAAACACCATATATTTT. Translating gives CASTPGVNSGNTIYF.

This rearrangement joins TRBV4-2 to TRBJ2-5; 8 bases are shared with TRBD1. The CDR3 runs to 15 residues. Germline values: CDR1 LGHNA, CDR2 YNFKEQ. J was trimmed by 4 bases and V by 3 bases; bases with no gene match: 7. The CDR3 is CASSQLDRDGETQYF. The CDR3 nucleotides are TGTGCCAGCAGCCAGCTGGACAGGGATGGAGAGACCCAGTACTTC.

This chain links TRBV7-2 with TRBJ2-1, with D tentatively TRBD2 (5 bases). The CDR3 extends over 14 amino acids. V dropped 3 bases and J dropped 5 bases, with 11 bases sitting between them. In germline, CDR1 is SGHTA, CDR2 FQGNSA. The CDR3, as DNA: TGTGCCAGCAGCTTGATGTTGACTAACAATGAGCAGTTCTTC. This encodes CASSLMLTNNEQFF.

The gene calls are TRBV7-2 and TRBJ1-3; TRBD1 matches 8 bases. J gave up 0 bases and V 6 bases, and 4 bases lay outside the gene matches. The CDR3 is 15 amino acids. Germline assignment: CDR1 SGHTA and CDR2 FQGNSA. The CDR3 loop reads CASREQGGSGNTIYF. Here the CDR3 DNA reads TGTGCCAGCAGGGAACAGGGGGGCTCTGGAAACACCATATATTTT.

The J gene is TRBJ1-5, the V gene TRBV19; 7 bases are a match to TRBD1. The J segment lost 1 base and the V segment lost 7 bases, leaving 4 bases of the junction unmatched. Germline CDR1 is LNHDA and CDR2 is SQIVND (reference sequence). The CDR3 consists of 14 residues. This CDR3 is CASTEGASNQPQHF. CDR3 coding DNA: TGTGCCAGTACGGAGGGGGCGAGCAATCAGCCCCAGCATTTT.

The chain employs TRBV7-9 and TRBJ1-1, with D unresolved. This CDR3 region has 14 residues. V was trimmed by 3 bases and J by 4 bases, leaving 12 bases between them. Germline V lookup: CDR1 SEHNR, CDR2 FQNEAQ (reference sequence). The CDR3 nucleotides are TGTGCCAGCAGCTTGGTAATCGAGTTCACTGAAGCTTTCTTT. This codes for CASSLVIEFTEAFF.

J is TRBJ2-1 and V is TRBV28, with D uncertain. This CDR3 contains 12 residues. Trimming stripped 5 bases from V and 1 base from J, with 3 bases between. Germline CDR1 and CDR2: MDHEN and SYDVKM. CDR3 coding DNA: TGTGCCAGCAGTCCTTCCTACAATGAGCAGTTCTTC. Protein: CASSPSYNEQFF. Full variable domain (remainder filled in from reference TRBV28 and TRBJ2-1): DVKVTQSSRYLVKRTGEKVFLECVQDMDHENMFWYRQDPGLGLRLIYFSYDVKMKEKGDIPEGYSVSREKKERFSLILESASTNQTSMYLCASSPSYNEQFFGPGTRLTVL.

By share, this clone ranks as medium-sized. The chain has TRBV21-1 and TRBJ1-3; the D call TRBD1 from the table was never checked on the DNA. TRBV21-1 is assigned pseudogene status. The CDR3 runs 17 residues. CDR3 in DNA: TGTGCCAGCAGCAAGAGGTGTGGGACACCTAAATCAAACACCATATATTTT. Encoded protein: CASSKRCGTPKSNTIYF.

The rearrangement links TRBV19 to TRBJ1-5; the D gene is possibly TRBD1 (5 bases). Between the trimmed V and J ends, which lost 6 bases and 4 bases, there was a span of 16 bases. CDR1 is LNHDA and CDR2 is SQIVND in the germline V gene (reference sequence). The CDR3 has 15 residues. The CDR3 coding sequence is TGTGCCAGTAGCTTGGGGCGGCAGATTAATCAGCCCCAGCATTTT. It yields the protein CASSLGRQINQPQHF.

This clone showed up just a few times. The V and J genes are TRBV12-5 and TRBJ2-7, with 7 bases lining up with TRBD1. CDR1 is LGHNT and CDR2 is FRNRAP in the germline V gene. This CDR3 is 16 amino acids long. Trimming removed 11 bases from V and 4 bases from J; junction bases left unmatched: 20. The CDR3 is CAARRDRHRNLYEQYF. The CDR3 nucleotides read TGTGCTGCACGCCGGGACAGACATCGGAACCTTTACGAGCAGTACTTC. Combining the CDR3 with reference TRBV12-5 and TRBJ2-7 gives the whole variable domain DARVTQTPRHKVTEMGQEVTMRCQPILGHNTVFWYRQTMMQGLELLAYFRNRAPLDDSGMPKDRFSAEMPDATLATLKIQPSEPRDSAVYFCAARRDRHRNLYEQYFGPGTRLTVT.

This clone showed up just a few times. The DNA for the CDR3 is TGTGCCAGCCAGCCCGGGGGGAGCTATGGCTACACCTTC. Translating it yields CASQPGGSYGYTF. The chain recombines TRBV2 with TRBJ1-2; tentatively, D is TRBD1 (5 bases). The CDR3 length is 13 residues. Germline CDR1 is SNHLY and CDR2 is FYNNEI. The germline V and J ends were trimmed by 8 bases and 4 bases, with 14 bases remaining between them.

This rearrangement joins TRBV6-6 to TRBJ1-1, with 7 bases identical to TRBD1. From germline, CDR1 is MNHNY and CDR2 SVGAGI (reference sequence). Unmatched junction bases numbered 12, after V lost 2 bases and J lost 6 bases. The CDR3 extends over 16 amino acids. As DNA, the CDR3 is TGTGCCAGCAGTTACGGTCACAGGGGTAGTCATCCTGAAGCTTTCTTT. Its protein product is CASSYGHRGSHPEAFF.

Comments on this clone: The sample holds other DNA sequences that translate to the same CDR3. DNA of the CDR3: TGTGCCAGCCGGCCGGGTCGGGGGGGCGCAGATACGCAGTATTTT. It is translated as CASRPGRGGADTQYF. The J gene is TRBJ2-3, the V gene TRBV7-3; 8 nucleotides line up with TRBD2. The CDR3 runs to 15 residues. From germline, CDR1 is SGHTA and CDR2 FQGTGA. J was trimmed by 4 bases and V by 8 bases; bases with no gene match: 11.

The chain links TRBV4-3 to TRBJ2-7; perhaps TRBD1 as D (5 bases). The ends were cut back, 4 bases at V and 3 bases at J, with 16 bases in the middle. Germline V gene lookup returns CDR1 LGHNA and CDR2 YSLEER. The CDR3 consists of 15 residues. The CDR3 nucleotides read TGCGCCAGCAGCCCCAGCCACCGGCAGGGCTACGAGCAGTACTTC. Its protein is CASSPSHRQGYEQYF.

The chain has TRBV7-2 and TRBJ2-1; 8 nucleotides match TRBD1. The germline V gene has CDR1 SGHTA and CDR2 FQGNSA. Losses at the gene ends were 2 bases for V and 7 bases for J; bases not matched to a gene: 7. CDR3 length: 15 residues. Here the CDR3 DNA reads TGTGCCAGCAGCTTAATCAGGGGGCGCGGTAATGAGCAGTTCTTC. It is translated as CASSLIRGRGNEQFF.

This rearrangement joins TRBV10-3 to TRBJ2-5; 10 positions match TRBD2. V shed 8 bases, J shed 5 bases, and the junction held 8 bases outside the gene matches. This CDR3 has 14 amino acids. Germline-derived CDR1 and CDR2 are ENHRY and SYGVKD. This CDR3 reads CAIGAGGPGETQYF. In DNA, the CDR3 is TGTGCCATCGGAGCGGGGGGGCCGGGGGAGACCCAGTACTTC.

This clone was observed once. V and J are TRBV10-2 and TRBJ2-7; D remains unclear. Per germline, CDR1 WSHSY and CDR2 SAAADI. V lost 3 bases to trimming and J lost 2 bases, with 11 bases between them. The CDR3 contains 14 residues. Here the CDR3 reads CASSEQSLTYEQYF. The CDR3 DNA sequence: TGCGCCAGCAGTGAACAGTCATTAACCTACGAGCAGTACTTC.

The genes are TRBV7-2 and TRBJ2-7; D possibly corresponds to TRBD2 (5 bases). Per germline, CDR1 SGHTA and CDR2 FQGNSA. The V and J ends lost 1 base and 5 bases respectively, with 9 bases between them. The CDR3 has 13 residues. CDR3 sequence: CASSLENGNEQYF. CDR3 bases: TGTGCCAGCAGCTTAGAAAACGGGAACGAGCAGTACTTC.

The V gene is TRBV30, the J gene TRBJ1-4; a weak D match, TRBD1 (5 bases). Germline CDR1 GTSNPN, CDR2 SVGIG (reference sequence). The CDR3 runs to 14 residues. Trimming shortened V by 0 bases and J by 5 bases, and 10 bases separated the two germline ends. CDR3 protein: CAWSVRVGNEKLFF. DNA for the CDR3: TGTGCCTGGAGTGTCAGGGTAGGGAATGAAAAACTGTTTTTT.

The CDR3 protein is CASQRAGGPTDTQYF. In DNA, the CDR3 is TGCGCCAGCCAACGAGCGGGAGGGCCGACAGATACGCAGTATTTT. The chain is built from TRBV4-1 and TRBJ2-3; 10 nucleotides agree with TRBD2. Germline V gene sequence: CDR1 MGHRA, CDR2 YSYEKL. The CDR3 has 15 amino acids. After removal of 8 bases from V and 3 bases from J, the junction contained 8 bases not matched to a gene.

V and J are TRBV9 and TRBJ1-1, with D possibly being TRBD1 (6 bases). The CDR3 runs 15 residues. Between the trimmed V and J ends, which lost 0 bases and 5 bases, there was a span of 14 bases. CDR1 is SGDLS and CDR2 is YYNGEE in the germline V gene. The CDR3 loop is CASSVGARGETEAFF. CDR3 DNA: TGTGCCAGCAGCGTAGGGGCCAGGGGTGAGACTGAAGCTTTCTTT. The variable domain in full, with the rest retrieved from reference TRBV9 and TRBJ1-1, is DSGVTQTPKHLITATGQRVTLRCSPRSGDLSVYWYQQSLDQGLQFLIQYYNGEERAKGNILERFSAQQFPDLHSELNLSSLELGDSALYFCASSVGARGETEAFFGQGTRLTVV.